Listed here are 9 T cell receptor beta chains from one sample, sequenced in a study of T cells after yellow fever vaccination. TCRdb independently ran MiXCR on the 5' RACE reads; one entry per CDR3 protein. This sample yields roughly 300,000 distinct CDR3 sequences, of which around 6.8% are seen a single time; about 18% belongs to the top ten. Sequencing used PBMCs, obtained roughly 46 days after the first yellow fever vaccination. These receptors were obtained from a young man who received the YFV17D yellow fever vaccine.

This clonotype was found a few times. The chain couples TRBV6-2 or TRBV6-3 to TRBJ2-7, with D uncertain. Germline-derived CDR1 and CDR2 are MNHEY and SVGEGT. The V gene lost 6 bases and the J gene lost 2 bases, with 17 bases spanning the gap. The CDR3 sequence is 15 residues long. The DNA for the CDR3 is TGTGCCAGCAGGAGCCGTTCAGTAAAGACCTACGAGCAGTACTTC. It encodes CASRSRSVKTYEQYF.

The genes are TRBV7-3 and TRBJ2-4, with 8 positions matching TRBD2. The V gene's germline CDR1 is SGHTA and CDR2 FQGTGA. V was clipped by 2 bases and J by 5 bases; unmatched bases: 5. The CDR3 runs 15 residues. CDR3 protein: CASSLAGGPENIQYF. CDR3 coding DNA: TGTGCCAGCAGCTTAGCGGGGGGTCCGGAAAACATTCAGTACTTC.

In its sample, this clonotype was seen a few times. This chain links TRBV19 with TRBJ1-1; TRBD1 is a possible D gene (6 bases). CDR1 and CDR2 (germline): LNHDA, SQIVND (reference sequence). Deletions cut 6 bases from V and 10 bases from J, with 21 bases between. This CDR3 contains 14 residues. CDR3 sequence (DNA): TGTGCCAGTAGACAAACCATCCGACAGGATCGAGCTTTCTTT. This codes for CASRQTIRQDRAFF.

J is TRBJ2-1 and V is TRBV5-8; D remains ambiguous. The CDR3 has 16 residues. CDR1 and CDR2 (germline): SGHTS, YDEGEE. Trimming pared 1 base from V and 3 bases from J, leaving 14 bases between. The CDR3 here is CASSLFSGRVYNEQFF. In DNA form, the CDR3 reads TGTGCCAGCAGCTTGTTTTCCGGGCGCGTCTACAATGAGCAGTTCTTC.

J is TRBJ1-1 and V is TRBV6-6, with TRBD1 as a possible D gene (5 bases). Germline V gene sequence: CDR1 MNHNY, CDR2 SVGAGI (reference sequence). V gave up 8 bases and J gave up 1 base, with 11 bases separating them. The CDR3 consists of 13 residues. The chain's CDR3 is CASWGPWNTEAFF. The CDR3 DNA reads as TGTGCCAGCTGGGGACCCTGGAACACTGAAGCTTTCTTT.

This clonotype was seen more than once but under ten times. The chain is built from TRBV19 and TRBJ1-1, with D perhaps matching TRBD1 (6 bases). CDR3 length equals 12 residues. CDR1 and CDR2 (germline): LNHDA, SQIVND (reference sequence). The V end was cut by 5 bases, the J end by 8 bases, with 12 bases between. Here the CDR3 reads CASSAGTTEAFF. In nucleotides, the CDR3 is TGTGCCAGTAGTGCAGGGACAACCGAAGCTTTCTTT.

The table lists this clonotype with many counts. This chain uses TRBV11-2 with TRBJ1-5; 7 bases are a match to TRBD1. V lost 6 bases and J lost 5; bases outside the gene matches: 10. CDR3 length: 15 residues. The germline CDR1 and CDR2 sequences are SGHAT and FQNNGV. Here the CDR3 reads CASSSRGGQHQPQHF. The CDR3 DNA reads TGTGCCAGCAGTTCCCGGGGGGGACAGCATCAGCCCCAGCATTTT.

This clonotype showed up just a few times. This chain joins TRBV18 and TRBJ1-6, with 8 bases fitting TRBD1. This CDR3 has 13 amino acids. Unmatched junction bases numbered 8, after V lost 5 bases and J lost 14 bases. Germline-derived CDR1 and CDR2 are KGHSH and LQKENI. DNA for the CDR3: TGTGCCAGCTCAGGATACAGGGGGAAGGCCCTCCACTTT. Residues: CASSGYRGKALHF.

CDR3 protein: CASSKKRGPYETQYF. The CDR3 bases are TGTGCCAGCAGCAAAAAGCGGGGACCCTATGAGACCCAGTACTTC. This sequence joins TRBV7-8 and TRBJ2-5, with 7 bases matching TRBD2. Trimming took 5 bases from V and 5 from J; bases not matched to a gene: 11. This CDR3 comprises 15 residues. The V gene's germline CDR1 is SGHVS and CDR2 FQNEAQ.